This T cell receptor beta chain came from a study of T cells in Graves' hyperthyroidism and ophthalmopathy. As to this clonotype: The antigen remains unidentified.

Stable disease denoted Graves' hyperthyroidism without ophthalmopathy progression within 18 months. Not enrolled were patients with uncontrolled infection, other autoimmune disease, pregnancy or lactation. RNA transcripts provided the source from which TCR beta CDR3 regions were amplified. Initially, a first-round RT-PCR of the TCR CDR3 employed the HTBI primer set. TCRdb re-called the multiplex PCR reads with MiXCR, one entry per CDR3 protein. Of about 200,000 distinct CDR3 sequences detected, roughly 18% appear once; the ten largest clones hold approximately 50%. From germline, CDR1 is SGHVS and CDR2 FQNEAQ. V was shortened by 5 bases and J by 4 bases, with 14 bases between the two germline ends. The CDR3 is 14 amino acids. Overall study findings and caveats: Most thyroid clonotypes expanded above 0.001 were also detected in blood.

The chain links TRBV7-8 to TRBJ1-2, with D hard to call. Sequences were obtained from blood. This receptor was identified in a man aged 45-65 years with Graves' hyperthyroidism. CDR3 nucleotides: TGTGCCAGCAGCCCTTTCCTGACAAGCTATGGCTACACCTTC. It is translated as CASSPFLTSYGYTF.